This T cell receptor beta chain was identified in a study of radiotherapy plus CTLA-4 blockade in lung cancer. Study-wide background: Of all patients, approximately 19% responded objectively and approximately 30% showed disease control.

Study results and limitations: Blood-borne expansion of tumor-derived TCR clones followed radiotherapy plus ipilimumab.

V lost 0 bases and J lost 1, with 8 bases in between. The CDR3 totals 15 residues. From germline, CDR1 is MNHEY and CDR2 SVGAGI. In chemo-refractory metastatic non-small-cell lung cancer, patients got ipilimumab CTLA-4 blockade together with focal radiation. Profiled with immunoSEQ multiplex PCR; TCRdb holds only in-frame clones, not every one. The sample carries 45,000 or so clones, around nine tenths recorded once. On this clone: As yet, its antigen is unknown.

The V and J genes are TRBV6-5 and TRBJ2-3, with D possibly matching TRBD2 (6 bases). The specimen comprised peripheral blood, sampled from a patient treated with radiotherapy plus ipilimumab. This TCR came from a human donor with non-small cell lung cancer whose response to radiotherapy plus ipilimumab could not be evaluated. CDR3 sequence reads: CASSYSGTRTDTQYF. CDR3 in DNA: TGTGCCAGCAGTTACTCGGGGACTCGCACAGATACGCAGTATTTT.